This T cell receptor (beta chain) was found in a study of T cell clonality in common variable immunodeficiency. Study results and caveats: Compared with healthy controls, CVID subjects showed increased TCRbeta clonality, mostly in about a third. Repertoire-complication correlations in CVID were limited by patient heterogeneity. T cell subpopulation sequencing would be needed to explain CVID clonality.

The data were produced by immunoSEQ multiplex PCR, yet TCRdb's version contains in-frame clones alone and is incomplete. The data show some 40,000 clones, none appearing only once, with 2.5% to 3% held by the ten largest. The V segment lost 6 bases and the J segment 5 bases; nucleotides outside the gene matches: 12. Germline V gene sequence: CDR1 LNHDA, CDR2 SQIVND (reference sequence). The CDR3 sequence is 15 residues long. This clone was picked up many times. The antigen is unknown. Read data end 3 residues before the CDR3 end; the end is taken from the germline J gene. Donors gave roughly 4.5 to 8.5 ml heparinized peripheral whole blood.

The rearrangement links TRBV19 to TRBJ1-1, with 7 bases that match TRBD1. The clonotype originates from a person aged 18 to 75 in good health. The sequencing sample was made of peripheral blood mononuclear cells. The part of the CDR3 DNA that was read is TGTGCCAGTAGCCCTTACTACAGGGGACAAACTGAA. Protein: CASSPYYRGQTE. The full-length CDR3 reads as CASSPYYRGQTEAFF.